This TCR beta chain appears in the sequencing data of a study of cytomegalovirus exposure and HLA in healthy donors. Study details: An earlier analysis identified 100 million to 130 million unique TCR beta sequences in about 170 million T cells. Overall study findings and caveats: Listed as cytomegalovirus-associated were 164 TCR beta chains.

Notes on this clone: Its antigen is as yet unknown.

V was trimmed by 0 bases and J by 4 bases, leaving 11 bases between them. Germline V gives CDR1 SGDLS, CDR2 YYNGEE. This CDR3 spans 15 amino acids. The primer mix had 60 Vbeta and 13 Jbeta primers. Sequencing used immunoSEQ multiplex PCR; TCRdb keeps in-frame clones, though not all of them. The sample has 160,000 or so clones, approximately 74% seen once; the top ten hold 2.8%. J is TRBJ2-1 and V is TRBV9, with a weak D call TRBD1 (6 bases). This TCR was recovered from a woman under 40 in good health and CMV-seronegative. Sequencing input: PBMCs. The CDR3 sequence: CASSVEGDRYNEQFF. The CDR3 DNA follows: TGTGCCAGCAGCGTAGAGGGGGATAGGTACAATGAGCAGTTCTTC. The full variable domain, its missing parts supplied by reference TRBV9 and TRBJ2-1, is DSGVTQTPKHLITATGQRVTLRCSPRSGDLSVYWYQQSLDQGLQFLIQYYNGEERAKGNILERFSAQQFPDLHSELNLSSLELGDSALYFCASSVEGDRYNEQFFGPGTRLTVL.